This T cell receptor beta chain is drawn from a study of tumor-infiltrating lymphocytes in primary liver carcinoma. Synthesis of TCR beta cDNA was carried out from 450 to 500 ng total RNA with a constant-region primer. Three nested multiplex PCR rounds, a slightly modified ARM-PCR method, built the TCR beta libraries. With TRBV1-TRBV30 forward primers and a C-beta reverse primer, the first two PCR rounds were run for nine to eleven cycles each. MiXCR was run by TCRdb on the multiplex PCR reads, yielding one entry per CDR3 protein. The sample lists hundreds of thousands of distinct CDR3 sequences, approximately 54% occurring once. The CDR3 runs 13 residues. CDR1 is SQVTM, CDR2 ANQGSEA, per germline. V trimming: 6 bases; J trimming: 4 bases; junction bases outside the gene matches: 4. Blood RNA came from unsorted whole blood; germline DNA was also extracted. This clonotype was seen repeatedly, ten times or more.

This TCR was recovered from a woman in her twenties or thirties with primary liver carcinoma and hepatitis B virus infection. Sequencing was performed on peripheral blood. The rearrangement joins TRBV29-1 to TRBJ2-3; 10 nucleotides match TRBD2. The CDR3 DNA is TGCAGCGTAACTAGCGGGATGGCAGATACGCAGTATTTT. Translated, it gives CSVTSGMADTQYF.